Shown below are 29 T cell receptor beta chains from a single sample sequenced in a study of blood T cell repertoires in COVID-19. Profiling relied on immunoSEQ multiplex PCR, and the TCRdb table lists in-frame clones only, not all of them. The sample shows fewer than 350,000 clones, roughly 86% of them seen only once. The sequenced sample consisted of peripheral blood. These TCRs come from a woman aged 25 to 39 who had recovered from COVID-19.

This clone was recorded only once. The chain couples TRBV30 to TRBJ2-3, with a tentative D call TRBD1 (7 bases). This CDR3 contains 11 residues. Germline-derived CDR1 and CDR2 are GTSNPN and SVGIG (reference sequence). The V gene lost 5 bases and the J gene lost 7 bases, with 10 bases spanning the gap. CDR3 coding DNA: TGTGCCTGGCAGGGGGGAAATACGCAGTATTTT. It yields the protein CAWQGGNTQYF.

The J gene is TRBJ1-3, the V gene TRBV18, with D tentatively TRBD1 (5 bases). V gave up 4 bases and J gave up 0 bases, with 7 bases separating them. The germline V gene has CDR1 KGHSH and CDR2 LQKENI. The CDR3 totals 14 residues. The DNA for the CDR3 is TGTGCCAGCTCACAAGACAGCTCTGGAAACACCATATATTTT. Translation gives CASSQDSSGNTIYF. Looking up the rest from reference TRBV18 and TRBJ1-3 gives the full variable domain: NAGVMQNPRHLVRRRGQEARLRCSPMKGHSHVYWYRQLPEEGLKFMVYLQKENIIDESGMPKERFSAEFPKEGPSILRIQQVVRGDSAAYFCASSQDSSGNTIYFGEGSWLTVV.

The chain joins TRBV30 to TRBJ2-2, with D possibly being TRBD2 (5 bases). Trimming took 0 bases from V and 8 from J, leaving 7 bases between them. The length of the CDR3 is 12 residues. Germline CDR1 reads GTSNPN; CDR2 reads SVGIG (reference sequence). CDR3 loop: CAWSVRRGELFF. CDR3 DNA sequence: TGTGCCTGGAGTGTCCGGAGGGGGGAGCTGTTTTTT.

V usage is TRBV10-3 and J usage is TRBJ1-1; 7 nucleotides line up with TRBD1. Trimming took 2 bases from V and 3 from J; bases not matched to a gene: 9. Germline CDR1 is ENHRY and CDR2 is SYGVKD. This CDR3 is built from 16 residues. For the CDR3, the DNA is TGTGCCATCAGTGAGGTAGGGGGCAATCTGGACACTGAAGCTTTCTTT. This sequence encodes CAISEVGGNLDTEAFF.

This chain connects TRBV5-1 to TRBJ2-7; TRBD2 is a possible D gene (5 bases). V was cut by 2 bases and J by 1 base, with 13 bases left in between. CDR1 and CDR2 from the germline V gene are SGHRS and YFSETQ. CDR3 size: 15 residues. The CDR3 coding sequence is TGCGCCAGCAGCTTATCGACGGGAAAATCCTACGAGCAGTACTTC. Translation gives CASSLSTGKSYEQYF.

J is TRBJ2-3 and V is TRBV6-2 or TRBV6-3; 8 bases line up with TRBD2. Germline V gene data show CDR1 as MNHEY and CDR2 as SVGEGT. The ends lost 0 bases at V and 6 bases at J; junction bases unmatched: 8. CDR3 size: 16 residues. DNA for the CDR3: TGTGCCAGCAGTTACTCGGAACTAGCGGATCTCGATACGCAGTATTTT. It translates to CASSYSELADLDTQYF.

This sequence joins TRBV6-5 and TRBJ2-3; 10 nucleotides agree with TRBD1. The germline CDR1 and CDR2 sequences are MNHEY and SVGAGI. The CDR3 has 14 amino acids. Trimming at V came to 10 bases and at J to 4 bases, leaving 8 bases not matched to a gene. DNA of the CDR3: TGTGCCACCCTCGGACAGGGGGACTCAGATACGCAGTATTTT. Translation gives CATLGQGDSDTQYF.

The chain links TRBV19 to TRBJ1-1; possible D gene TRBD1, 5 bases. The V gene lost 5 bases and the J gene lost 5 bases, with 12 bases spanning the gap. This CDR3 region has 13 residues. Germline loops: CDR1 LNHDA, CDR2 SQIVND (reference sequence). The CDR3 loop reads CASSRQLTTEAFF. The CDR3 nucleotides are TGTGCCAGTAGTCGACAGCTTACTACTGAAGCTTTCTTT.

The chain combines TRBV4-1 with TRBJ2-7; 8 bases are a match to TRBD2. CDR3 length: 16 amino acids. Per germline, CDR1 MGHRA and CDR2 YSYEKL. Unmatched junction bases numbered 13, after V lost 0 bases and J lost 9 bases. This CDR3 is CASSQDPSGSTPLQYF. CDR3 in DNA: TGCGCCAGCAGCCAAGATCCCAGCGGGAGCACGCCCCTGCAGTACTTC.

This chain joins TRBV6-5 and TRBJ2-5; D might be TRBD1 (6 bases). The V end lost 5 bases, the J end lost 2 bases, and 15 bases lay between the germline ends. Germline values: CDR1 MNHEY, CDR2 SVGAGI. This CDR3 comprises 15 residues. The CDR3 loop reads CASSTGITEQETQYF. CDR3 sequence (DNA): TGTGCCAGCAGTACAGGGATAACGGAGCAAGAGACCCAGTACTTC.

The CDR3 reads CASSQSYGTYEQYF. CDR3 coding DNA: TGTGCCAGCAGCCAATCATACGGTACCTACGAGCAGTACTTC. This chain joins TRBV3-1 (or the pseudogene TRBV3-2) and TRBJ2-7, with D unclear. Trimming took off 2 bases at V and 2 bases at J, with 10 bases between the two ends. Germline assignment: CDR1 LGHDT and CDR2 YNNKEL (reference sequence). The CDR3 is 14 residues long.

This chain uses TRBV5-8 with TRBJ2-1, with D perhaps TRBD1 (5 bases). Germline lookup yields CDR1 SGHTS and CDR2 YDEGEE. The CDR3 covers 15 residues. The germline V and J ends were trimmed by 1 base and 7 bases, with 15 bases remaining between them. The CDR3 coding sequence is TGTGCCAGCAGCTTGACGCAGGGTATGTTTAATGAGCAGTTCTTC. It is translated as CASSLTQGMFNEQFF.

CDR3 amino acids: CASLEWEKLFF. CDR3 coding DNA: TGTGCCAGCTTAGAGTGGGAAAAACTGTTTTTT. The chain links TRBV6-5 to TRBJ1-4, with D unclear. The CDR3 spans 11 residues. Trimming pared 8 bases from V and 8 bases from J, leaving 9 bases between. The germline V gene has CDR1 MNHEY and CDR2 SVGAGI.

The genes are TRBV9 and TRBJ1-6; TRBD1 is a possible D gene (5 bases). V shed 1 base and J shed 10 bases, with 18 bases lying between them. CDR1 and CDR2 (germline): SGDLS, YYNGEE. This CDR3 has 16 residues. CDR3 bases: TGTGCCAGCAGCGTATCACAGGATTTGGGGTTCTCACCCCTCCACTTT. This translates into CASSVSQDLGFSPLHF.

The chain is built from TRBV6-4 and TRBJ2-1; no clear D gene. V lost 4 bases and J 9 bases, leaving 16 bases between the germline ends. Germline assignment: CDR1 MRHNA and CDR2 SNTAGT. This CDR3 contains 14 residues. CDR3 amino acids: CASSGRLGGSEQFF. CDR3 in DNA: TGTGCCAGCAGTGGGCGGCTAGGCGGTAGTGAGCAGTTCTTC.

The V call is TRBV6-4, the J call TRBJ1-2; a possible D gene is TRBD1 (5 bases). CDR3 length: 16 residues. Germline V gene sequence: CDR1 MRHNA, CDR2 SNTAGT. V was trimmed by 0 bases and J by 8 bases, leaving 19 bases between them. The CDR3 region has the DNA TGTGCCAGCAGTGACTCGAGTCGGGGGACGGCCTTAGGCTACACCTTC. This codes for CASSDSSRGTALGYTF.

V and J are TRBV6-2 or TRBV6-3 and TRBJ2-5; 10 nucleotides match TRBD1. The CDR3 extends over 17 amino acids. Germline V CDR1 and CDR2: MNHEY, SVGEGT. V lost 5 bases, J lost 4 bases, and 13 bases stayed unmatched. The CDR3 protein is CASSHHDRGRKSETQYF. CDR3 nucleotides: TGTGCCAGCAGTCACCACGACAGGGGGCGAAAATCAGAGACCCAGTACTTC.

Only a few counts were recorded for this clone. The rearrangement links TRBV7-2 to TRBJ2-5; 9 bases agree with TRBD2. CDR3 length: 16 residues. Germline assignment: CDR1 SGHTA and CDR2 FQGNSA. The V gene end was trimmed by 2 bases and the J gene end by 3 bases; junction bases not matched to a gene: 7. The CDR3 sequence: CASSLFRLAEEETQYF. Written as DNA, the CDR3 is TGTGCCAGCAGCTTATTTAGACTAGCGGAAGAAGAGACCCAGTACTTC.

The CDR3 loop reads CASSPRGGEYGYTF. In DNA, the CDR3 is TGTGCCAGCAGCCCCCGTGGGGGGGAGTATGGCTACACCTTC. The chain joins TRBV7-2 to TRBJ1-2, with D possibly being TRBD1 (5 bases). The CDR3 runs 14 residues. The germline V gene has CDR1 SGHTA and CDR2 FQGNSA. V was trimmed by 5 bases and J by 5 bases, leaving 15 bases between them.

In this sample, this clone turned up a few times. The V call is TRBV10-3, the J call TRBJ2-7; a weak D match, TRBD2 (5 bases). The CDR3 totals 14 residues. V was pared by 8 bases and J by 1 base, with 15 bases between. Germline loops: CDR1 ENHRY, CDR2 SYGVKD. In nucleotides, the CDR3 is TGTGCCATCCTCCCCGGCGAGGGTTCCTACGAGCAGTACTTC. It translates to CAILPGEGSYEQYF.

This chain links TRBV6-5 with TRBJ2-3; no clear D. V was trimmed by 7 bases and J by 2 bases, leaving 13 bases between them. Germline CDR1 and CDR2: MNHEY and SVGAGI. The CDR3 spans 14 residues. The CDR3: CASKVSMATDTQYF. As DNA, the CDR3 is TGTGCCAGCAAAGTTTCCATGGCCACAGATACGCAGTATTTT.

V and J are TRBV11-2 and TRBJ2-7; 7 bases line up with TRBD1. Germline loops: CDR1 SGHAT, CDR2 FQNNGV. V trimming: 6 bases; J trimming: 1 base; junction bases outside the gene matches: 6. CDR3 length equals 14 residues. DNA for the CDR3: TGTGCCAGCAGGTCAGGGGGTTATTCCTACGAGCAGTACTTC. Protein: CASRSGGYSYEQYF.

This clone was detected ten times or more. V is TRBV6-5 and J is TRBJ1-2; no reliable D call. Between the trimmed V and J ends, which lost 0 bases and 4 bases, there was a span of 9 bases. There are 14 residues in the CDR3. The V gene's germline CDR1 is MNHEY and CDR2 SVGAGI. This chain's CDR3 is CASSYSQAPYGYTF. Written as DNA, the CDR3 is TGTGCCAGCAGTTACTCTCAGGCCCCCTATGGCTACACCTTC.

The chain employs TRBV11-1 and TRBJ1-4; TRBD1 aligns across 7 bases. The V and J ends lost 3 bases and 4 bases, in that order; junction bases with no gene match: 8. Germline assignment: CDR1 SGHAT and CDR2 FQDESV (reference sequence). CDR3 size: 16 residues. The CDR3 loop is CASSLTTGQDNEKLFF. As DNA, the CDR3 is TGTGCCAGCAGCTTGACGACAGGGCAGGATAATGAAAAACTGTTTTTT.

The chain links TRBV5-5 to TRBJ1-2; tentatively, D is TRBD1 (6 bases). The germline V gene encodes CDR1 SGHKS and CDR2 YYEKEE (reference sequence). This CDR3 is built from 15 residues. With 1 base removed from V and 5 bases from J, the gap between germline ends came to 15 bases. The CDR3 reads CASSLSWDNLYGYTF. As DNA, the CDR3 is TGTGCCAGCAGCTTGTCCTGGGACAACCTGTATGGCTACACCTTC. Full variable domain (outside the CDR3, taken from reference TRBV5-5 and TRBJ1-2): DAGVTQSPTHLIKTRGQQVTLRCSPISGHKSVSWYQQVLGQGPQFIFQYYEKEERGRGNFPDRFSARQFPNYSSELNVNALLLGDSALYLCASSLSWDNLYGYTFGSGTRLTVV.

The chain employs TRBV15 and TRBJ1-2, with D maybe TRBD1 (6 bases). The ends were cut back, 0 bases at V and 4 bases at J, with 12 bases in the middle. The CDR3 loop spans 15 amino acids. The germline gives CDR1 LNHNV, CDR2 YYDKDF (reference sequence). CDR3 loop: CATSRDRTEVYGYTF. For the CDR3, the DNA is TGTGCCACCAGCAGAGATCGGACAGAAGTCTATGGCTACACCTTC.

This clone was seen a few times. The DNA for the CDR3 is TGTGCCAGCAGTCCGGGACAAGATTATTCACCCCTCCACTTT. Translated: CASSPGQDYSPLHF. The chain carries TRBV2 and TRBJ1-6; TRBD1 is a possible D gene (6 bases). V dropped 5 bases and J dropped 8 bases, with 13 bases sitting between them. Looked up from germline, CDR1 is SNHLY and CDR2 is FYNNEI. CDR3 length: 14 residues.

A word on this clone: At one boundary the junction diverges from the germline segment, which might be a read error. V and J are TRBV3-1 (or the pseudogene TRBV3-2) and TRBJ1-1, with no clear D. Germline CDR1 reads LGHDT; CDR2 reads YNNKEL (reference sequence). The CDR3 consists of 15 residues. The CDR3 nucleotides are TGTGCCAGCAGCGAAGAGACGGGAGGTAAGGCTGAAGCTTTCTTT. Its protein is CASSEETGGKAEAFF.

V and J are TRBV21-1 and TRBJ2-5; the table calls TRBD2, which could not be checked here. TRBV21-1 is termed a pseudogene. This CDR3 contains 13 residues. DNA of the CDR3: TGTGCCAGCAGGGTAGGAGGGGAAGAGACCCAGTACTTC. This codes for CASRVGGEETQYF.